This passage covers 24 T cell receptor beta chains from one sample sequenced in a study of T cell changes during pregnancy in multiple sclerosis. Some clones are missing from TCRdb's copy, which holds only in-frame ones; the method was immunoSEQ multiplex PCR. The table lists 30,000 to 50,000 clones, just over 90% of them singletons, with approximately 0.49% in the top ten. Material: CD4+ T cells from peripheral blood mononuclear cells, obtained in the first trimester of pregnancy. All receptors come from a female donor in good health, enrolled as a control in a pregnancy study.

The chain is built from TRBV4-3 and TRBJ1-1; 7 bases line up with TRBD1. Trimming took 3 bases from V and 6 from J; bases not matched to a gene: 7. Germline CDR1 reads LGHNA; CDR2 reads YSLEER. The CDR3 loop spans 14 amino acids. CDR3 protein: CASSQEQGLAEAFF. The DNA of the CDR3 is TGCGCCAGCAGCCAGGAACAGGGGCTGGCTGAAGCTTTCTTT.

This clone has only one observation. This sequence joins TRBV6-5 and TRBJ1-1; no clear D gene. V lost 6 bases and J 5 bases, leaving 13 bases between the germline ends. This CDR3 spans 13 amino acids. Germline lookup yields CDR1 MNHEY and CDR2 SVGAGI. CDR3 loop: CASSPTAGTEAFF. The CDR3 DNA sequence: TGTGCCAGCAGCCCAACAGCGGGGACTGAAGCTTTCTTT.

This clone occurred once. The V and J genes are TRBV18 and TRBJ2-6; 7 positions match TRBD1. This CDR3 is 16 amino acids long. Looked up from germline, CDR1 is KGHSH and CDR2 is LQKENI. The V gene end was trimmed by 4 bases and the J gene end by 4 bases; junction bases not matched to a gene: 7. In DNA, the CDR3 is TGTGCCAGCTCACTGAATACAGGGGTCGGGGCCAACGTCCTGACTTTC. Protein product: CASSLNTGVGANVLTF.

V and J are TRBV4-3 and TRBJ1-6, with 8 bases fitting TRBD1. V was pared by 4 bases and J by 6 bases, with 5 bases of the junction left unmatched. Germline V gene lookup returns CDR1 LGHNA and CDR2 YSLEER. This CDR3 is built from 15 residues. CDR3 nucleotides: TGCGCCAGCAGCCCATCGGACAGGGTTAATTCACCCCTCCACTTT. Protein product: CASSPSDRVNSPLHF.

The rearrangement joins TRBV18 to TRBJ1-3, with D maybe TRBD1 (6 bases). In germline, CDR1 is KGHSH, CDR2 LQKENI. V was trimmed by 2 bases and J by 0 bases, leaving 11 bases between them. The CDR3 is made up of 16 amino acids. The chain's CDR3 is CASSPSRQDSGNTIYF. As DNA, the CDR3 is TGTGCCAGCTCACCAAGCCGACAGGACTCTGGAAACACCATATATTTT.

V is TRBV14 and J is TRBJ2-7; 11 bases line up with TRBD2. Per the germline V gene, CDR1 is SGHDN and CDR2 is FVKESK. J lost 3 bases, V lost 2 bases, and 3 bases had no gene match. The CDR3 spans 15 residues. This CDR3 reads CASSQPGTSGYEQYF. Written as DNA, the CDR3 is TGTGCCAGCAGCCAACCCGGGACTAGCGGCTACGAGCAGTACTTC.

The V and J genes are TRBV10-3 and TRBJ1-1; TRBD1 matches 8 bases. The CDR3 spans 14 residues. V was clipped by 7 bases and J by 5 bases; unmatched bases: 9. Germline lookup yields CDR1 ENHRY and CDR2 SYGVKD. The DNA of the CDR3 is TGTGCCATCACCCCCGGACAGGGCGAAACTGAAGCTTTCTTT. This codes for CAITPGQGETEAFF.

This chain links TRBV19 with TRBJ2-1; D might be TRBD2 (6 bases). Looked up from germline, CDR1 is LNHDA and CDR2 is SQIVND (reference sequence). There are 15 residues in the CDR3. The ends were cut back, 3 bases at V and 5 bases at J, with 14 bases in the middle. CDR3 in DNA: TGTGCCAGTAGTATCGGCAAGCGGGTCCACAATGAGCAGTTCTTC. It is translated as CASSIGKRVHNEQFF.

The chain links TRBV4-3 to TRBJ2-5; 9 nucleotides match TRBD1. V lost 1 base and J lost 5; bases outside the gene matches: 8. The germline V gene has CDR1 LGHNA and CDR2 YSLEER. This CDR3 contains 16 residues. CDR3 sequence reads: CASSQGTGAQGETQYF. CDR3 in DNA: TGCGCCAGCAGCCAAGGGACAGGGGCTCAGGGGGAGACCCAGTACTTC.

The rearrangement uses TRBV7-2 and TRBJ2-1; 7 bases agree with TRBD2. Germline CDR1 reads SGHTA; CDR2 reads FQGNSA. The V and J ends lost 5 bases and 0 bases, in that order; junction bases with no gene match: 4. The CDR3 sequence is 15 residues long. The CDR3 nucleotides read TGTGCCAGCAGCCTCCGCGGGGGCTCCTACAATGAGCAGTTCTTC. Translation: CASSLRGGSYNEQFF. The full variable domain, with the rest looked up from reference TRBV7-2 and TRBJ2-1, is GAGVSQSPSNKVTEKGKDVELRCDPISGHTALYWYRQSLGQGLEFLIYFQGNSAPDKSGLPSDRFSAERTGGSVSTLTIQRTQQEDSAVYLCASSLRGGSYNEQFFGPGTRLTVL.

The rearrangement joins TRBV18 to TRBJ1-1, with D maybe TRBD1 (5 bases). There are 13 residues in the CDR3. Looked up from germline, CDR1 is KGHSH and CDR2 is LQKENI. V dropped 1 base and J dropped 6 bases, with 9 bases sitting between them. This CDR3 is CASSPQGRAEAFF. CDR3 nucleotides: TGTGCCAGCTCACCACAGGGGCGAGCTGAAGCTTTCTTT.

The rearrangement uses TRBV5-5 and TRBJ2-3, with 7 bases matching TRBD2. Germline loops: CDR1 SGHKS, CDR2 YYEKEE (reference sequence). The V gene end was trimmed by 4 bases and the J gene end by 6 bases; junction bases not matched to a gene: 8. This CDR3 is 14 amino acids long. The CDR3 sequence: CASSLLTSPDTQYF. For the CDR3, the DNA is TGTGCCAGCAGCCTCCTGACTAGCCCGGATACGCAGTATTTT.

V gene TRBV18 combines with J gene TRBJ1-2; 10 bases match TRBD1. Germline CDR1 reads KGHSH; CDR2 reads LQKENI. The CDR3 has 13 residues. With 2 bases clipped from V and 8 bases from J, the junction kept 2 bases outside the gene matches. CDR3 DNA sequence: TGTGCCAGCTCACCAGGGACAGGGGAAGGCTACACCTTC. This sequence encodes CASSPGTGEGYTF. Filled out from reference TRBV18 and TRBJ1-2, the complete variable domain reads NAGVMQNPRHLVRRRGQEARLRCSPMKGHSHVYWYRQLPEEGLKFMVYLQKENIIDESGMPKERFSAEFPKEGPSILRIQQVVRGDSAAYFCASSPGTGEGYTFGSGTRLTVV.

CDR3 nucleotide sequence: TGTGCCAGCAGCTTAGAATCGTTGCGGGGCACAGATACGCAGTATTTT. It is translated as CASSLESLRGTDTQYF. The V gene is TRBV11-2, the J gene TRBJ2-3; TRBD2 is a possible D gene (5 bases). V was trimmed by 0 bases and J by 1 base, leaving 11 bases between them. Germline-derived CDR1 and CDR2 are SGHAT and FQNNGV. CDR3 length equals 16 residues.

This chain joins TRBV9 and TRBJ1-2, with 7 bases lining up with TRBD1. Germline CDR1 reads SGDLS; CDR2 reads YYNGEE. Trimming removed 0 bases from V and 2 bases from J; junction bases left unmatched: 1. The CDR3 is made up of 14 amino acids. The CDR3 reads CASSVEQGNYGYTF. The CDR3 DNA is TGTGCCAGCAGCGTAGAACAGGGGAACTATGGCTACACCTTC.

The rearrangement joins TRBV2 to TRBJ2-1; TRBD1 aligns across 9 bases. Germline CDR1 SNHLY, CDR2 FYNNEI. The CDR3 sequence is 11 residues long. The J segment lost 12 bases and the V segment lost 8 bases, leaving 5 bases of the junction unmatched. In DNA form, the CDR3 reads TGTGCCAGCGCGGACAGGGGTCGGCAGTTCTTC. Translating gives CASADRGRQFF.

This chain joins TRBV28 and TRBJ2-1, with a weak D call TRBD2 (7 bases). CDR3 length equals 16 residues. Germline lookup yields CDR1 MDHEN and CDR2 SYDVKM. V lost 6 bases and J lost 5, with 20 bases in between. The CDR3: CASRSAPGGRDNEQFF. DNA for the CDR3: TGTGCCAGCAGGTCGGCTCCGGGGGGCCGGGACAATGAGCAGTTCTTC. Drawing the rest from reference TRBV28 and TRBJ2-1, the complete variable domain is DVKVTQSSRYLVKRTGEKVFLECVQDMDHENMFWYRQDPGLGLRLIYFSYDVKMKEKGDIPEGYSVSREKKERFSLILESASTNQTSMYLCASRSAPGGRDNEQFFGPGTRLTVL.

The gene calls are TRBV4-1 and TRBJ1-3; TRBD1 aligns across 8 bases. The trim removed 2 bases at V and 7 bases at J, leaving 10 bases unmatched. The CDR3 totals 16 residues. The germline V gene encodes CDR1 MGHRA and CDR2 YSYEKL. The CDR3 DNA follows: TGCGCCAGCAGCCAATATCAGGGGGCCACAAGGAACACCATATATTTT. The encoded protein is CASSQYQGATRNTIYF.

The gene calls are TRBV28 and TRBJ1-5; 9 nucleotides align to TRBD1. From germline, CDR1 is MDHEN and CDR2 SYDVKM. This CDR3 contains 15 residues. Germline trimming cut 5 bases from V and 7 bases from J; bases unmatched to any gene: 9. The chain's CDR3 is CASSPYRGQRQPQHF. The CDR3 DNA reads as TGTGCCAGCAGTCCCTACAGGGGGCAAAGGCAGCCCCAGCATTTT. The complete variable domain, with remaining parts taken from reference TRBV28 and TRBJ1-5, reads DVKVTQSSRYLVKRTGEKVFLECVQDMDHENMFWYRQDPGLGLRLIYFSYDVKMKEKGDIPEGYSVSREKKERFSLILESASTNQTSMYLCASSPYRGQRQPQHFGDGTRLSIL.

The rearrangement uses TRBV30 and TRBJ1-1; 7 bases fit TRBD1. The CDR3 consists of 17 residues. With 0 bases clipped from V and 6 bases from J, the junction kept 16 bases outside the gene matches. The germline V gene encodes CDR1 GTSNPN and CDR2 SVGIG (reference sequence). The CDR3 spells CAWSVGPSQGKGPEAFF. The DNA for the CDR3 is TGTGCCTGGAGTGTAGGTCCCTCACAGGGGAAGGGGCCTGAAGCTTTCTTT.

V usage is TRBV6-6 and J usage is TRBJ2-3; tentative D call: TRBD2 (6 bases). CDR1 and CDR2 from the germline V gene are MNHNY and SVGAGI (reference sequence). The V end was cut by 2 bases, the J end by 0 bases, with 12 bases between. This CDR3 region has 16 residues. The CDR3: CASSYPGGTSTDTQYF. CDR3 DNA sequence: TGTGCCAGCAGTTACCCTGGAGGGACTAGCACAGATACGCAGTATTTT.

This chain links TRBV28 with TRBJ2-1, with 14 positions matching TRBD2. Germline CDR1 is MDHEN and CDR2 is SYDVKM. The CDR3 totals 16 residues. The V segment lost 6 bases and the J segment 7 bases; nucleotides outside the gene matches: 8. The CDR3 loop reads CASSTPGLAGGNEQFF. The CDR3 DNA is TGTGCCAGCAGCACCCCCGGACTAGCGGGAGGAAATGAGCAGTTCTTC.

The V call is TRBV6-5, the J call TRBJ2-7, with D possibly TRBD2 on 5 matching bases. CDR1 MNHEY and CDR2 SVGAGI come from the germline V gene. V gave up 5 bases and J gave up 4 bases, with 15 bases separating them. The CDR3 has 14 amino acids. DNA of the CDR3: TGTGCCAGCAGTGCGTTTAAGGGCGGGTACGAGCAGTACTTC. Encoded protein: CASSAFKGGYEQYF.

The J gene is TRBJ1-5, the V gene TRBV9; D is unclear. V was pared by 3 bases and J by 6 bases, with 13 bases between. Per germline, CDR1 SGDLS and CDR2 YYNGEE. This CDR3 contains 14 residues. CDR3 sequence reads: CASSDQASFQPQHF. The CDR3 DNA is TGTGCCAGCAGCGACCAAGCCTCCTTTCAGCCCCAGCATTTT.